This T cell receptor beta chain is from a study of T cells in localized non-small cell lung cancer. Findings of the study overall: A single tumor region was sequenced, leaving heterogeneity possible. Median around 60 top-100 tumor clones were shared with paired adjacent lung. Elevated circulating T cell density in blood was associated with longer overall survival. Uninvolved adjacent lung had the highest recorded T cell clonality, with tumor below it.

Produced via immunoSEQ multiplex PCR; TCRdb's table is partial and in-frame only. The sample shows tens of thousands of clones, roughly three quarters of them seen only once. Germline CDR1 is SGHTA and CDR2 is FQGNSA. With 5 bases removed from V and 2 bases from J, the gap between germline ends came to 10 bases. The CDR3 runs 14 residues. Points on this clone: Its antigen is unknown.

The genes are TRBV7-2 and TRBJ1-5, with a weak D call TRBD1 (6 bases). Sequencing used PBMCs, obtained before any cancer treatment. The receptor was isolated from a woman between 35 and 70 years old with stage II squamous cell lung carcinoma. The CDR3, as DNA: TGTGCCAGCAGCCAACGGACAGGCAATCAGCCCCAGCATTTT. It encodes CASSQRTGNQPQHF.